Here is one T cell receptor beta chain with its context. Its antigen is as yet unknown. This table comes from immunoSEQ multiplex PCR, and its TCRdb copy is limited to in-frame clones, with some not included. Found here are about 170,000 clones, 87% of them singletons; the top ten hold more than 1.2%. Trimming cost V 6 bases and J 7 bases; bases outside gene matches: 8. CDR1 and CDR2 (germline): SNHLY, FYNNEI. CDR3 length: 13 residues. This entry comes from a study of cytomegalovirus exposure and HLA in healthy donors. On the study more broadly: A later analysis reported the same platform for the roughly 120 validation repertoires and the 650 to 750 first-cohort repertoires. Study-wide points: Altogether, more than 150 TCR beta chains were recorded as cytomegalovirus-associated.

The sequenced sample consisted of PBMCs. This sequence originates from a woman in her twenties or thirties in good health and CMV-seronegative. This rearrangement joins TRBV2 to TRBJ1-1; 7 bases match TRBD1. CDR3 bases: TGTGCCAGCAGCCTACAGGGGACGAGTGAAGCTTTCTTT. It yields the protein CASSLQGTSEAFF.